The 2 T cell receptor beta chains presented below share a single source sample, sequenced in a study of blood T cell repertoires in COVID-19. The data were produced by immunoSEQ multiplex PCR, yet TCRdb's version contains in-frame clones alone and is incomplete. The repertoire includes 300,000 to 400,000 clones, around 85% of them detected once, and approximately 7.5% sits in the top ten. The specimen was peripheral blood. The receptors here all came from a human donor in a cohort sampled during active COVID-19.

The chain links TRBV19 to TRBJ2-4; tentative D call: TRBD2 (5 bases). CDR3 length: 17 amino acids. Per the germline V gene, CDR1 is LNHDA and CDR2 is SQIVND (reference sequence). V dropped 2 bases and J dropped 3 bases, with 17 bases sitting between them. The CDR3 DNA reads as TGTGCCAGTAGTATAATACTCGAAGCGGAAGGCAAAAACATTCAGTACTTC. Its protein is CASSIILEAEGKNIQYF.

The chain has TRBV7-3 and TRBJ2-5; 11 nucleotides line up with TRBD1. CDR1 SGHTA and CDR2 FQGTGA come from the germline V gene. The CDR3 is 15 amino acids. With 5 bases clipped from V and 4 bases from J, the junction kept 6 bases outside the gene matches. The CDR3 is CASSQRTGGSETQYF. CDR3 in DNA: TGTGCCAGCAGCCAAAGGACAGGGGGCTCAGAGACCCAGTACTTC.